The next 4 T cell receptor beta chains were all read from a single sample in a study of blood T cells in healthy people across ages. Primers used in a second PCR of about 7 to 12 cycles were a sample-barcoded 5' primer and a J-beta primer mix. A single record per CDR3 protein comes from TCRdb applying MiXCR to the 5' RACE reads. Of roughly 1.5 million distinct CDR3 sequences listed, about 42% are singletons. The sample consisted of blood. These receptors were collected from a woman between 18 and 29 years old in good health.

CDR3 DNA: TGTGCCAGCAGCCCAAAACCGGGACTAGCGGGAGGCCCCGGGGAGCTGTTTTTT. Amino acids: CASSPKPGLAGGPGELFF. V and J are TRBV11-3 and TRBJ2-2; 15 bases are shared with TRBD2. V shed 5 bases, J shed 6 bases, and the junction held 10 bases outside the gene matches. The CDR3 is 18 residues long. Germline CDR1 and CDR2: SGHNT and YENEEA.

The chain links TRBV7-2 to TRBJ2-7; TRBD2 matches 13 bases. The J call may be faulty, since TRBJ2-5 better matches the DNA end. CDR1 SGHTA and CDR2 FQGNSA come from the germline V gene. The CDR3 contains 16 residues. CDR3 sequence (DNA): TGTGCCAGCAGCTTAGCGGGACTAGCGGGAAGGGAGACCCAGTACTTC. Its protein is CASSLAGLAGRETQYF.

This clonotype turned up a few times. V gene TRBV9 combines with J gene TRBJ2-3; TRBD2 matches 7 bases. The CDR3 is 15 residues long. Germline loops: CDR1 SGDLS, CDR2 YYNGEE. V lost 5 bases, J lost 4 bases, and 10 bases stayed unmatched. Written as DNA, the CDR3 is TGTGCCAGCAGTAGGGAGTCCCTAGCGGCAGATACGCAGTATTTT. It codes for CASSRESLAADTQYF.

The rearrangement links TRBV27 to TRBJ1-2, with 11 nucleotides matching TRBD1. The germline V gene encodes CDR1 MNHEY and CDR2 SMNVEV (reference sequence). V lost 2 bases and J lost 4; bases outside the gene matches: 6. The CDR3 totals 16 residues. The CDR3 DNA is TGTGCCAGCAGTTTACTAGGACAGGGGGCTGCCTATGGCTACACCTTC. This sequence encodes CASSLLGQGAAYGYTF.